The rows below give T cell receptor beta chains drawn from one sample of a study of cytomegalovirus exposure and HLA in healthy donors. TCRdb's table, derived via immunoSEQ multiplex PCR, lists solely in-frame clones and lacks some. Of more than 110,000 clones in the sample, about three quarters were seen once. Sequenced sample: PBMCs. The receptors stem from a woman aged 40 to 49 in good health and CMV-seronegative. Each CDR3 is given with its conserved first and last residue. A D gene is named only where the DNA matches it firmly. For some rows the clone size is stated as once, few or many, or as a class when expanded; others skip it.

j_call,v_call,clone_size,d_call,cdr3_aa,cdr3_nt
TRBJ2-6,TRBV19,NA,NA,CASSMIEAGANVLTF,TGTGCCAGTAGTATGATAGAGGCTGGGGCCAACGTCCTGACTTTC
TRBJ2-2,TRBV27,NA,TRBD2,CASMGGAGELFF,TGTGCCAGCATGGGGGGGGCCGGGGAGCTGTTTTTT
TRBJ2-2,TRBV5-1,NA,NA,CASSLASRSDTGELFF,TGCGCCAGCAGCTTGGCCTCCAGGTCAGACACCGGGGAGCTGTTTTTT
TRBJ2-3,TRBV5-1,NA,TRBD1,CASSPRQGASTDTQYF,TGCGCCAGCAGCCCGCGACAGGGGGCGAGCACAGATACGCAGTATTTT
TRBJ2-7,TRBV7-9,NA,NA,CASSVNTEQYF,TGTGCCAGCAGCGTAAACACCGAGCAGTACTTC
TRBJ1-1,TRBV6-5,NA,NA,CASRHREPGNTEAFF,TGTGCCAGCAGACACAGGGAGCCAGGGAACACTGAAGCTTTCTTT
TRBJ2-4,TRBV4-1,NA,NA,CASSQVPAGLGKNIQYF,TGCGCCAGCAGCCAAGTTCCCGCAGGGCTCGGCAAAAACATTCAGTACTTC
TRBJ1-1,TRBV2,NA,NA,CARSSYGAVAFF,TGTGCCAGATCCTCTTACGGAGCCGTAGCTTTCTTT
TRBJ2-1,TRBV4-1,NA,TRBD1,CASSHGQGTYNEQFF,TGCGCCAGCAGCCATGGACAGGGTACTTACAATGAGCAGTTCTTC
TRBJ1-1,TRBV2,NA,NA,CASSTSDGGTEAFF,TGTGCCAGCAGTACTTCTGACGGGGGAACTGAAGCTTTCTTT
TRBJ1-4,TRBV2,NA,NA,CASRKGAGPATNEKLFF,TGTGCCAGCAGGAAAGGTGCAGGCCCTGCAACTAATGAAAAACTGTTTTTT
TRBJ1-6,TRBV11-2,NA,TRBD1,CASSTLQGANSPLHF,TGTGCCAGCAGCACTCTACAGGGGGCGAATTCACCCCTCCACTTC
TRBJ2-3,TRBV9,NA,NA,CASSQEGSTDTQYF,TGTGCCAGCAGCCAGGAGGGGAGCACAGATACGCAGTATTTT
TRBJ2-5,TRBV20-1,NA,NA,CSASSPETQYF,TGCAGTGCTAGCTCCCCTGAGACCCAGTACTTC
TRBJ2-5,TRBV9,NA,NA,CASSVSGGMKTQYF,TGTGCCAGCAGCGTTTCAGGGGGGATGAAGACCCAGTACTTC
TRBJ1-2,TRBV7-9,NA,TRBD1,CASSLIGQGGTF,TGTGCCAGCAGCCTAATAGGACAGGGAGGCACCTTC
TRBJ1-2,TRBV18,NA,TRBD1,CASSPGQGNYGYTF,TGTGCCAGCTCACCGGGACAGGGAAACTATGGCTACACCTTC
TRBJ1-1,TRBV7-2,NA,TRBD1,CASSTTGGAEAFF,TGTGCCAGCAGCACGACAGGGGGGGCTGAAGCTTTCTTT
TRBJ2-1,TRBV4-3,NA,TRBD2,CASSQDRGLAYYNEQFF,TGCGCCAGCAGCCAAGATCGGGGACTAGCGTATTACAATGAGCAGTTCTTC
TRBJ2-5,TRBV5-8,few,TRBD1,CASSLQGEETQYF,TGTGCCAGCAGCTTGCAGGGGGAGGAGACCCAGTACTTC
TRBJ2-2,TRBV2,few,TRBD2,CASRESGGGELFF,TGTGCCAGCAGGGAGAGCGGGGGCGGGGAGCTGTTTTTT
TRBJ1-4,TRBV5-6,few,NA,CASSLQGNEKLFF,TGTGCCAGCAGCTTGCAGGGTAATGAAAAACTGTTTTTT
TRBJ1-1,TRBV18,once,TRBD1,CASSLGTGEAFF,TGTGCCAGCTCACTAGGGACAGGCGAAGCTTTCTTT
TRBJ1-5,TRBV19,NA,NA,CASNPSGGGNQPQHF,TGTGCCAGTAACCCTTCCGGGGGAGGCAATCAGCCCCAGCATTTT
TRBJ1-2,TRBV5-1,NA,NA,CASSLAVGTYGYTF,TGCGCCAGCAGCTTGGCTGTCGGTACCTATGGCTACACCTTC
TRBJ2-1,TRBV7-9,NA,NA,CASSLRGNEQFF,TGTGCCAGCAGCTTACGCGGCAATGAGCAGTTCTTC
TRBJ1-2,TRBV27,NA,NA,CASSLFLDSSGYTF,TGTGCCAGCAGTTTATTTTTGGACAGTTCTGGCTACACCTTC
TRBJ1-4,TRBV4-2,many,NA,CASRGREATNEKLFF,TGTGCCAGCAGAGGGAGGGAAGCAACTAATGAAAAACTGTTTTTT
TRBJ1-1,TRBV6-5,NA,TRBD1,CASSSYPGQPDREAFF,TGTGCCAGCAGTTCCTATCCGGGACAGCCGGACCGTGAAGCTTTCTTT
TRBJ1-1,TRBV5-8,NA,NA,CASSLAGIEAFF,TGTGCCAGCAGCTTGGCCGGGATTGAAGCTTTCTTT
TRBJ2-2,TRBV10-1,NA,TRBD1,CASRRTGSSTNTGELFF,TGCGCCAGCAGGAGGACAGGGTCCTCAACGAACACCGGGGAGCTGTTTTTT
TRBJ2-7,TRBV27,NA,TRBD2,CASSFEASGPSEQYF,TGTGCCAGCAGTTTTGAGGCTAGCGGCCCCTCCGAGCAGTACTTC
TRBJ2-3,TRBV6-6,few,TRBD2,CASSLAGGPADTQYF,TGTGCCAGCAGCTTAGCGGGGGGGCCGGCAGATACGCAGTATTTT
TRBJ2-2,TRBV4-3,NA,TRBD2,CATRAGTNTGELFF,TGCGCCACTAGAGCGGGGACGAACACCGGGGAGCTGTTTTTT
TRBJ2-5,TRBV9,NA,TRBD2,CASSGLTGTRVTQYF,TGTGCCAGCAGCGGACTAACCGGGACTAGGGTGACCCAGTACTTC
TRBJ2-7,TRBV27,NA,TRBD2,CASSSGGEQYF,TGTGCCAGCAGTTCGGGAGGCGAGCAGTACTTC
TRBJ2-1,TRBV7-9,NA,TRBD1,CAQTSGQGKYNEQFF,TGTGCCCAGACTTCGGGACAGGGAAAATACAATGAGCAGTTCTTC
TRBJ2-2,TRBV4-2,NA,TRBD2,CASSHQRGTSGVNTGELFF,TGTGCCAGCAGCCACCAAAGGGGGACTAGCGGAGTGAACACCGGGGAGCTGTTTTTT
TRBJ2-1,TRBV5-1,NA,TRBD2,CASSLGGSSYNEQFF,TGCGCCAGCAGCTTGGGCGGGAGCTCCTACAATGAGCAGTTCTTC
TRBJ1-1,TRBV6-1,NA,NA,CASSPPGLMNTEAFF,TGTGCCAGCAGTCCGCCGGGACTAATGAACACTGAAGCTTTCTTT
TRBJ1-1,TRBV7-8,few,NA,CASSRITGNTEAFF,TGTGCCAGCAGCCGAATCACAGGGAACACTGAAGCTTTCTTT